Below, 29 T cell receptor beta chains from the same sample are listed, as sequenced in a study of shared clonotypes between healthy human individuals. Libraries were prepared by immunoSEQ multiplex PCR; TCRdb keeps only in-frame clonotypes and omits some of them. The sample yields roughly 2,500,000 clones, 80% to 95% seen once. Sequenced input: naive CD4+ T cells from PBMCs. Subset: CD45RA+ positively selected. The source is a man in his late teens or twenties in good health. Some clones in this sample may be carry-over from other donors' samples.

This clone showed up just once. The chain combines TRBV9 with TRBJ1-1; 10 bases are shared with TRBD1. CDR3 length: 14 amino acids. J was trimmed by 7 bases and V by 7 bases; bases with no gene match: 10. Germline V CDR1 and CDR2: SGDLS, YYNGEE. The CDR3 is CASSPTGGIGEAFF. CDR3 in DNA: TGTGCCAGCTCCCCGACAGGGGGCATCGGTGAAGCTTTCTTT.

The genes are TRBV28 and TRBJ2-1; TRBD2 aligns across 10 bases. Germline CDR1 and CDR2: MDHEN and SYDVKM. With 4 bases clipped from V and 7 bases from J, the junction kept 10 bases outside the gene matches. This CDR3 has 16 amino acids. CDR3 residues: CASSSSLAGEDNEQFF. CDR3 bases: TGTGCCAGCAGTTCCTCTCTAGCGGGAGAGGATAATGAGCAGTTCTTC.

The chain recombines TRBV2 with TRBJ1-5; no reliable D call. Germline CDR1 is SNHLY and CDR2 is FYNNEI. The CDR3 length is 13 residues. The V and J ends lost 7 bases and 4 bases respectively, with 11 bases between them. The CDR3: CASMGNLNQPQHF. The CDR3 DNA sequence: TGTGCCAGCATGGGCAATCTAAATCAGCCCCAGCATTTT. Combining the CDR3 with reference TRBV2 and TRBJ1-5 gives the whole variable domain EPEVTQTPSHQVTQMGQEVILRCVPISNHLYFYWYRQILGQKVEFLVSFYNNEISEKSEIFDDQFSVERPDGSNFTLKIRSTKLEDSAMYFCASMGNLNQPQHFGDGTRLSIL.

About this clone itself: The same CDR3 can be traced to other DNA sequences in this sample. The rearrangement joins TRBV2 to TRBJ2-2; perhaps TRBD2 as D (5 bases). The CDR3 length is 13 residues. CDR1 is SNHLY, CDR2 FYNNEI, per germline. Trimming removed 6 bases at V and 4 bases at J, with 9 bases between. CDR3 DNA: TGTGCCAGCAGCGGGGATGTCACCGGGGAGCTGTTTTTT. It codes for CASSGDVTGELFF. The entire variable domain, with the rest obtained from reference TRBV2 and TRBJ2-2, is as follows: EPEVTQTPSHQVTQMGQEVILRCVPISNHLYFYWYRQILGQKVEFLVSFYNNEISEKSEIFDDQFSVERPDGSNFTLKIRSTKLEDSAMYFCASSGDVTGELFFGEGSRLTVL.

In its sample, this clone was seen once. The DNA of the CDR3 is TGTGCCAGCAGCGTCACCACTAGCGGGCGGCCCTCAGAGCAGTTCTTC. Encoded protein: CASSVTTSGRPSEQFF. The rearrangement uses TRBV7-8 and TRBJ2-1; the match to TRBD2 covers 9 bases. The V and J ends lost 5 bases and 10 bases, in that order; junction bases with no gene match: 15. Germline values: CDR1 SGHVS, CDR2 FQNEAQ. The CDR3 loop spans 16 amino acids.

The V gene is TRBV6-1, the J gene TRBJ2-2; D may be TRBD1 (6 bases). V was trimmed by 5 bases and J by 5 bases, leaving 15 bases between them. This CDR3 contains 15 residues. Germline V gene lookup returns CDR1 MNHNS and CDR2 SASEGT. The CDR3 sequence: CASSMGHPGTGELFF. The CDR3 DNA reads TGTGCCAGCAGTATGGGACACCCCGGGACCGGGGAGCTGTTTTTT.

The V call is TRBV4-1, the J call TRBJ2-1, with 8 bases fitting TRBD2. This CDR3 comprises 16 residues. Trimming at V came to 4 bases and at J to 6 bases, leaving 11 bases not matched to a gene. CDR1 and CDR2 from the germline V gene are MGHRA and YSYEKL. The CDR3 bases are TGCGCCAGCAGCCCCGCCCCGAGCGGGGGATCCAATGAGCAGTTCTTC. This encodes CASSPAPSGGSNEQFF.

The CDR3 here is CASRGQSFHEQYF. DNA for the CDR3: TGTGCCAGTCGTGGACAAAGTTTCCACGAGCAGTACTTC. The rearrangement uses TRBV19 and TRBJ2-7, with D possibly being TRBD1 (5 bases). Germline lookup yields CDR1 LNHDA and CDR2 SQIVND (reference sequence). The CDR3 covers 13 residues. V was shortened by 8 bases and J by 5 bases, with 16 bases between the two germline ends. Combining the CDR3 with reference TRBV19 and TRBJ2-7 gives the whole variable domain DGGITQSPKYLFRKEGQNVTLSCEQNLNHDAMYWYRQDPGQGLRLIYYSQIVNDFQKGDIAEGYSVSREKKESFPLTVTSAQKNPTAFYLCASRGQSFHEQYFGPGTRLTVT.

V gene TRBV11-3 combines with J gene TRBJ2-2; no definite D call. This CDR3 is 13 amino acids long. V lost 7 bases and J 7 bases, leaving 13 bases between the germline ends. From germline, CDR1 is SGHNT and CDR2 YENEEA. The CDR3 loop reads CASTRGRGGELFF. The CDR3 DNA is TGTGCCAGCACCCGAGGACGCGGCGGGGAGCTGTTTTTT.

The rearrangement links TRBV6-1 to TRBJ1-1; TRBD1 aligns across 7 bases. The trim removed 4 bases at V and 1 base at J, leaving 3 bases unmatched. The V gene's germline CDR1 is MNHNS and CDR2 SASEGT. The CDR3 length is 14 residues. The CDR3, as DNA: TGTGCCAGCAGTGGGAGACAGGGGAACACTGAAGCTTTCTTT. It is translated as CASSGRQGNTEAFF.

This chain connects TRBV27 to TRBJ1-3; D is ambiguous. The ends were cut back, 5 bases at V and 2 bases at J, with 10 bases in the middle. Germline V gives CDR1 MNHEY, CDR2 SMNVEV (reference sequence). CDR3 length: 14 amino acids. CDR3 coding DNA: TGTGCCAGCAGTCCGACGAGGGCTGGAAACACCATATATTTT. Protein product: CASSPTRAGNTIYF.

The sample holds one count of this clone. This sample includes further DNA sequences coding for the same CDR3. V and J are TRBV19 and TRBJ2-6; a possible D gene is TRBD1 (5 bases). CDR1 and CDR2 from the germline V gene are LNHDA and SQIVND (reference sequence). V was trimmed by 5 bases and J by 4 bases, leaving 15 bases between them. The CDR3 has 16 amino acids. The chain's CDR3 is CASSSPGLSGANVLTF. CDR3 bases: TGTGCCAGTAGTTCTCCAGGGTTATCCGGGGCCAACGTCCTGACTTTC.

The V and J genes are TRBV19 and TRBJ1-5; 7 nucleotides line up with TRBD1. Trimming removed 5 bases from V and 0 bases from J; junction bases left unmatched: 7. Germline loops: CDR1 LNHDA, CDR2 SQIVND (reference sequence). This CDR3 spans 16 amino acids. CDR3 sequence (DNA): TGTGCCAGTAGTTCTGACAGGGCTAGTAGCAATCAGCCCCAGCATTTT. This encodes CASSSDRASSNQPQHF.

Worth noting for this clone: The sample contains more than one DNA sequence encoding this CDR3. This chain uses TRBV9 with TRBJ1-4; 9 bases match TRBD1. Germline trimming cut 0 bases from V and 8 bases from J; bases unmatched to any gene: 5. The CDR3 is 15 amino acids. CDR1 and CDR2 from the germline V gene are SGDLS and YYNGEE. The CDR3 DNA reads as TGTGCCAGCAGCGTAGGAGGACAGGGGAGGGAAAAACTGTTTTTT. It yields the protein CASSVGGQGREKLFF.

CDR3 amino acids: CASSLRQGAQETQYF. As DNA, the CDR3 is TGTGCCAGCAGTCTTCGACAGGGCGCCCAAGAGACCCAGTACTTC. The V and J genes are TRBV28 and TRBJ2-5, with TRBD1 identical over 7 bases. The junction had 7 bases not matched to a gene; V was cut back by 5 bases and J by 1 base. Germline CDR1 is MDHEN and CDR2 is SYDVKM. This CDR3 comprises 15 residues.

V usage is TRBV5-6 and J usage is TRBJ1-1; tentatively, D is TRBD1 (5 bases). Germline V gives CDR1 SGHDT, CDR2 YYEEEE. Trimming shortened V by 1 base and J by 0 bases, and 10 bases separated the two germline ends. The CDR3 covers 15 residues. The CDR3 sequence: CASSLWAGLNTEAFF. The DNA for the CDR3 is TGTGCCAGCAGCTTGTGGGCAGGGTTGAACACTGAAGCTTTCTTT.

The rearrangement joins TRBV7-9 to TRBJ2-7, with D perhaps TRBD1 (6 bases). The CDR3 loop spans 13 amino acids. V was cut by 3 bases and J by 3 bases, with 9 bases left in between. Germline-derived CDR1 and CDR2 are SEHNR and FQNEAQ (reference sequence). The chain's CDR3 is CASSFAGDYEQYF. For the CDR3, the DNA is TGTGCCAGCAGCTTTGCAGGGGACTACGAGCAGTACTTC.

Worth noting for this clone: The sample has other DNA sequences that encode this CDR3 too. This chain joins TRBV11-3 and TRBJ2-2, with D perhaps matching TRBD2 (6 bases). CDR3 length equals 13 residues. The germline V and J ends were trimmed by 5 bases and 6 bases, with 10 bases remaining between them. The germline V gene has CDR1 SGHNT and CDR2 YENEEA. The CDR3 sequence is CASSPGGSGELFF. The CDR3 DNA sequence: TGTGCCAGCAGCCCTGGGGGGTCCGGGGAGCTGTTTTTT.

The chain combines TRBV15 with TRBJ1-3; no definite D call. The CDR3 has 15 amino acids. Trimming pared 5 bases from V and 0 bases from J, leaving 11 bases between. The germline CDR1 and CDR2 sequences are LNHNV and YYDKDF (reference sequence). The CDR3 is CATSSGDFSGNTIYF. Written as DNA, the CDR3 is TGTGCCACCAGCTCAGGAGATTTCTCTGGAAACACCATATATTTT.

J is TRBJ1-6 and V is TRBV4-1; 7 bases are shared with TRBD1. The CDR3 loop spans 16 amino acids. The junction had 7 bases not matched to a gene; V was cut back by 2 bases and J by 6 bases. Per germline, CDR1 MGHRA and CDR2 YSYEKL. The CDR3 DNA follows: TGCGCCAGCAGCCAATTGGGACAGCTAATTAATTCACCCCTCCACTTT. Protein product: CASSQLGQLINSPLHF.

This chain joins TRBV5-8 and TRBJ2-5; TRBD1 aligns across 8 bases. There are 13 residues in the CDR3. Germline CDR1 is SGHTS and CDR2 is YDEGEE. V shed 4 bases and J 7 bases; nucleotides not matched to a gene: 6. CDR3 in DNA: TGTGCCAGCAGCCGAGGACAGGGCGGGACCCAGTACTTC. Residues: CASSRGQGGTQYF. Supplemented by reference TRBV5-8 and TRBJ2-5, the full variable domain reads EAGVTQSPTHLIKTRGQQATLRCSPISGHTSVYWYQQALGLGLQFLLWYDEGEERNRGNFPPRFSGRQFPNYSSELNVNALELEDSALYLCASSRGQGGTQYFGPGTRLLVL.

The rearrangement links TRBV28 to TRBJ2-7; 11 bases are shared with TRBD1. The CDR3 has 18 amino acids. Germline V gives CDR1 MDHEN, CDR2 SYDVKM. The V and J ends lost 6 bases and 2 bases, in that order; junction bases with no gene match: 15. The DNA for the CDR3 is TGTGCCAGCAGCCGACCCCGGCGTGGGGGACAGGGGGCCTACGAGCAGTACTTC. Translation gives CASSRPRRGGQGAYEQYF. The entire variable domain, with the rest obtained from reference TRBV28 and TRBJ2-7, is as follows: DVKVTQSSRYLVKRTGEKVFLECVQDMDHENMFWYRQDPGLGLRLIYFSYDVKMKEKGDIPEGYSVSREKKERFSLILESASTNQTSMYLCASSRPRRGGQGAYEQYFGPGTRLTVT.

This chain links TRBV28 with TRBJ2-1, with D unresolved. The CDR3 runs to 14 residues. Germline V gene data show CDR1 as MDHEN and CDR2 as SYDVKM. The V gene lost 8 bases and the J gene lost 8 bases, with 19 bases spanning the gap. This CDR3 reads CASVPGSTGDEQFF. The DNA of the CDR3 is TGTGCCAGCGTTCCGGGTTCCACGGGCGATGAGCAGTTCTTC.

This chain uses TRBV6-5 with TRBJ1-1, with TRBD1 matching 12 bases. Germline V gene sequence: CDR1 MNHEY, CDR2 SVGAGI. The CDR3 sequence is 15 residues long. V lost 8 bases and J lost 6; bases outside the gene matches: 10. The CDR3 reads CASGERDRGLPEAFF. In DNA form, the CDR3 reads TGTGCCAGCGGGGAACGGGACAGGGGGCTTCCTGAAGCTTTCTTT.

Comments on this clone: Within the sample, other DNA sequences also encode this same CDR3. The chain recombines TRBV5-1 with TRBJ2-7; D is uncertain. Germline V CDR1 and CDR2: SGHRS, YFSETQ. The CDR3 loop spans 14 amino acids. V was clipped by 0 bases and J by 1 base, with 8 bases between them. The CDR3 spells CASSLAWGSYEQYF. The CDR3 region has the DNA TGCGCCAGCAGCTTGGCCTGGGGATCCTACGAGCAGTACTTC.

As DNA, the CDR3 is TGTGCCAGCAGCCCCGCAGAGGACACTGAAGCTTTCTTT. Protein sequence: CASSPAEDTEAFF. The chain links TRBV11-2 to TRBJ1-1; no firm D call. The CDR3 is made up of 13 amino acids. Trimming took 5 bases from V and 3 from J, leaving 10 bases between them. Germline V gene lookup returns CDR1 SGHAT and CDR2 FQNNGV.

The chain carries TRBV27 and TRBJ2-2; TRBD1 matches 7 bases. Germline V gives CDR1 MNHEY, CDR2 SMNVEV (reference sequence). The CDR3 contains 15 residues. The V gene end was trimmed by 4 bases and the J gene end by 1 base; junction bases not matched to a gene: 3. CDR3 sequence reads: CASSSRQGNTGELFF. The DNA for the CDR3 is TGTGCCAGCAGTTCCAGACAGGGGAACACCGGGGAGCTGTTTTTT.

V gene TRBV18 combines with J gene TRBJ1-2; 8 nucleotides line up with TRBD1. The germline V gene has CDR1 KGHSH and CDR2 LQKENI. V was clipped by 4 bases and J by 7 bases; unmatched bases: 8. The CDR3 spans 14 residues. DNA for the CDR3: TGTGCCAGCTCACAGGACAGGGATAGCTCTGGCTACACCTTC. It yields the protein CASSQDRDSSGYTF.

The chain couples TRBV18 to TRBJ1-1, with 8 bases matching TRBD1. With V trimmed by 5 bases and J by 9 bases, 5 bases remained unmatched. Germline V gene lookup returns CDR1 KGHSH and CDR2 LQKENI. This CDR3 spans 12 amino acids. CDR3 region: CASSKDRDKAFF. The CDR3 DNA reads as TGTGCCAGCTCAAAGGACAGGGACAAAGCTTTCTTT.